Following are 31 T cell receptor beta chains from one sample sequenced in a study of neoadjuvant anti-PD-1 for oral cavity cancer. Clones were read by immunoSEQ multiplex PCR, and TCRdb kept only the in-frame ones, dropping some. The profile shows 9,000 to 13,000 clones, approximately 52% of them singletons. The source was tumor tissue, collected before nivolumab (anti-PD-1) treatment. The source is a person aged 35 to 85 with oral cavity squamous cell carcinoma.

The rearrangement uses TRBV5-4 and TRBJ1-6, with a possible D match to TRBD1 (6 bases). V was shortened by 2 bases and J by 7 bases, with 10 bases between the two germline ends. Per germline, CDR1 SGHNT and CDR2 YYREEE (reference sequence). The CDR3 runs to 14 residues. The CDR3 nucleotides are TGTGCCAGCAGCTTAGGACAGTACAATTCACCCCTCCACTTT. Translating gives CASSLGQYNSPLHF.

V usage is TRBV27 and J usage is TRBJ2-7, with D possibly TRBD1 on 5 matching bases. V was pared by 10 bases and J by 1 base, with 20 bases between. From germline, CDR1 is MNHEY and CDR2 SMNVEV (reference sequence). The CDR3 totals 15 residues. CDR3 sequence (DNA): TGTGCCACGACACCGCGCTGGGGCAAATCCTACGAGCAGTACTTC. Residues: CATTPRWGKSYEQYF.

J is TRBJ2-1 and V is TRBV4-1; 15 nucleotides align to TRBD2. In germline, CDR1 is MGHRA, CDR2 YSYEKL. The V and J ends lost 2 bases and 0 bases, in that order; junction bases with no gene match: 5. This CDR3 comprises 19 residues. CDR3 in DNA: TGCGCCAGCAGCCAACCGGGACTAGCGGGGGGCCTCTCCTACAATGAGCAGTTCTTC. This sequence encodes CASSQPGLAGGLSYNEQFF.

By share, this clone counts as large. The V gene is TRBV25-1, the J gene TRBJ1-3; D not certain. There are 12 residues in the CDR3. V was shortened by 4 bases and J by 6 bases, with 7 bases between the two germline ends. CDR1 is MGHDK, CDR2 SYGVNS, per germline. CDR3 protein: CASSGTLNTIYF. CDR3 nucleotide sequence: TGTGCCAGCAGTGGAACACTAAACACCATATATTTT.

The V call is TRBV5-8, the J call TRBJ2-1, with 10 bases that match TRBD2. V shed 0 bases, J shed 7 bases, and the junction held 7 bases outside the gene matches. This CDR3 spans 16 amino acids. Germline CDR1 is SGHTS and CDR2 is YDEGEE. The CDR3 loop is CASSLGAGGPWNEQFF. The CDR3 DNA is TGTGCCAGCAGCTTGGGAGCGGGGGGGCCCTGGAATGAGCAGTTCTTC. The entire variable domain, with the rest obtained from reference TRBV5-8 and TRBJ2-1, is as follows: EAGVTQSPTHLIKTRGQQATLRCSPISGHTSVYWYQQALGLGLQFLLWYDEGEERNRGNFPPRFSGRQFPNYSSELNVNALELEDSALYLCASSLGAGGPWNEQFFGPGTRLTVL.

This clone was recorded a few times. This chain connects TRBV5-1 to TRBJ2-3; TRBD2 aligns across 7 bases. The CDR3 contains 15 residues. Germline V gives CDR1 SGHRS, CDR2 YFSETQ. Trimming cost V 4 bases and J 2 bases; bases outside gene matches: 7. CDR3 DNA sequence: TGCGCCAGCAGCATAACCGGGACTACCACAGATACGCAGTATTTT. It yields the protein CASSITGTTTDTQYF.

CDR3 amino acids: CASSPPVGTGVWGSGANVLTF. The CDR3 region has the DNA TGTGCCAGCTCACCACCCGTCGGGACAGGGGTGTGGGGCTCTGGGGCCAACGTCCTGACTTTC. V is TRBV18 and J is TRBJ2-6, with 10 bases lining up with TRBD1. Germline CDR1 KGHSH, CDR2 LQKENI. There are 21 residues in the CDR3. V lost 0 bases to trimming and J lost 0 bases; unmatched junction nucleotides: 11.

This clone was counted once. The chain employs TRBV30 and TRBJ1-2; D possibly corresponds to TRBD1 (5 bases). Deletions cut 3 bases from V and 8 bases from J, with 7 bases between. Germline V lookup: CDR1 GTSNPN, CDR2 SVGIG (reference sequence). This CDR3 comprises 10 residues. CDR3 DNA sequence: TGTGCCTGGAGGAAGGGGGGCTACACCTTC. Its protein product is CAWRKGGYTF.

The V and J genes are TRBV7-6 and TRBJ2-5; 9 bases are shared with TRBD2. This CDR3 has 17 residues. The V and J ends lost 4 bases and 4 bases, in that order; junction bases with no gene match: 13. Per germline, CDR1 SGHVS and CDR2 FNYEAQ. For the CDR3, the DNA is TGTGCCAGCAGCTCACCCAGGGGCGGGGGGGAATCAGAGACCCAGTACTTC. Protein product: CASSSPRGGGESETQYF.

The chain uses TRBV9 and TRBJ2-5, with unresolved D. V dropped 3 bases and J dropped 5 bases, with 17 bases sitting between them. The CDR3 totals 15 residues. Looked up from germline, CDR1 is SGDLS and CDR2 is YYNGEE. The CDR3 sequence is CASSAQSRNLETQYF. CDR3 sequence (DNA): TGTGCCAGCAGCGCCCAGAGCAGAAACCTGGAGACCCAGTACTTC.

The CDR3 nucleotides read TGTGCCAGTAGGTTACAGGGTTTAAGCAATCAGCCCCAGCATTTT. This gives the protein CASRLQGLSNQPQHF. The chain has TRBV19 and TRBJ1-5, with D perhaps TRBD1 (6 bases). CDR3 size: 15 residues. Between the trimmed V and J ends, which lost 6 bases and 1 base, there was a span of 13 bases. CDR1 and CDR2 from the germline V gene are LNHDA and SQIVND (reference sequence).

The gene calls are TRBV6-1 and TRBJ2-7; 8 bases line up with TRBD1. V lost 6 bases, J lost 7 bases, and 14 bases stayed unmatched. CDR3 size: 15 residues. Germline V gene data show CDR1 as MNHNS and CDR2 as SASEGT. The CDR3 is CASRPPSGGAWEQYF. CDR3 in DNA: TGTGCCAGCAGACCGCCCTCAGGGGGCGCTTGGGAGCAGTACTTC.

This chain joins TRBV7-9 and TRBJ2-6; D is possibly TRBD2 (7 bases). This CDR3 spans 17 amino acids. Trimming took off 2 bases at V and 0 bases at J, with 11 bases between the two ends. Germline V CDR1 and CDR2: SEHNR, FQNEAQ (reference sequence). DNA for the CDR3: TGTGCCAGCAGCTTAAGGGGGGGGGCCTCTGGGGCCAACGTCCTGACTTTC. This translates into CASSLRGGASGANVLTF.

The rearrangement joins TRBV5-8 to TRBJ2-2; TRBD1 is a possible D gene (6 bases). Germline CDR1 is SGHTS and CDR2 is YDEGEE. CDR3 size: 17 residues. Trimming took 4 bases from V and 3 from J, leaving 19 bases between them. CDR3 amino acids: CASSLPLQGIDTGELFF. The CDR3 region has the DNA TGTGCCAGCAGCCTCCCCCTACAGGGTATTGACACCGGGGAGCTGTTTTTT.

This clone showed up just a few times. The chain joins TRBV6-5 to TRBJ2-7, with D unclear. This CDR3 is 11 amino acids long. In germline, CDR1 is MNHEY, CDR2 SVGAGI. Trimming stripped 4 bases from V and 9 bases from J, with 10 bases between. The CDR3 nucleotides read TGTGCCAGCAGTTTAGGAATGGGGCAGTACTTC. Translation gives CASSLGMGQYF.

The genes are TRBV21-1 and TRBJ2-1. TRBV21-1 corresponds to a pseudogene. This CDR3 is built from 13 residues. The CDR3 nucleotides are TGTGCCAGCACGGTGCACGGATGCAATGAGCAGTTCTTC. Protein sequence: CASTVHGCNEQFF.

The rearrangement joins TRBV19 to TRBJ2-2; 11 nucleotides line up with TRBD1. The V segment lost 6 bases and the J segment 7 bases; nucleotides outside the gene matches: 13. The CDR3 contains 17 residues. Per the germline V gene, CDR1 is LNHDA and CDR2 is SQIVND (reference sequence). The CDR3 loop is CASSQTGTGGTGGELFF. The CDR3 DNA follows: TGTGCCAGTAGCCAAACCGGGACAGGGGGTACTGGCGGGGAGCTGTTTTTT. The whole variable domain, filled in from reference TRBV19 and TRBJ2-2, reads DGGITQSPKYLFRKEGQNVTLSCEQNLNHDAMYWYRQDPGQGLRLIYYSQIVNDFQKGDIAEGYSVSREKKESFPLTVTSAQKNPTAFYLCASSQTGTGGTGGELFFGEGSRLTVL.

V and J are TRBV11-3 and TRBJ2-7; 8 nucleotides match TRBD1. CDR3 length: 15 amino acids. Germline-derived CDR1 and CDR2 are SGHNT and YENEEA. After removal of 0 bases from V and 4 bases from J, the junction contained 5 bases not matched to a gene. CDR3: CASSLDEGQEYEQYF. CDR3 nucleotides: TGTGCCAGCAGCTTAGATGAGGGACAGGAGTACGAGCAGTACTTC.

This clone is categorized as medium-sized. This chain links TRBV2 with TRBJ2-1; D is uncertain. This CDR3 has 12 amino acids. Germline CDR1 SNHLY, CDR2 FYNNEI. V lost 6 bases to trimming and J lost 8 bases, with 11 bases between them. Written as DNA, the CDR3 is TGTGCCAGCAGCCCTCTGTACTATGAGCAGTTCTTC. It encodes CASSPLYYEQFF.

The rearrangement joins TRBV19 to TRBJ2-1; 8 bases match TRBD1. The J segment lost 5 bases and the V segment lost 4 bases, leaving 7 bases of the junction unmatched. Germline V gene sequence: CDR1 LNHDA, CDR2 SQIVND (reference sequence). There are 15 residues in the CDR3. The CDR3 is CASSTRGLGNNEQFF. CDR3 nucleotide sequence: TGTGCCAGTAGTACCAGGGGGCTGGGGAACAATGAGCAGTTCTTC.

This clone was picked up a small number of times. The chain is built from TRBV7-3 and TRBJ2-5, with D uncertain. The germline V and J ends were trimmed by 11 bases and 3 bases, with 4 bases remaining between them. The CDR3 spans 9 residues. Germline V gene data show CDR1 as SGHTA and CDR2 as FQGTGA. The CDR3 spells CAGKETQYF. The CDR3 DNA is TGTGCCGGGAAAGAGACCCAGTACTTC. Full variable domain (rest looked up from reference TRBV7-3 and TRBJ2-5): GAGVSQTPSNKVTEKGKYVELRCDPISGHTALYWYRQSLGQGPEFLIYFQGTGAADDSGLPNDRFFAVRPEGSVSTLKIQRTERGDSAVYLCAGKETQYFGPGTRLLVL.

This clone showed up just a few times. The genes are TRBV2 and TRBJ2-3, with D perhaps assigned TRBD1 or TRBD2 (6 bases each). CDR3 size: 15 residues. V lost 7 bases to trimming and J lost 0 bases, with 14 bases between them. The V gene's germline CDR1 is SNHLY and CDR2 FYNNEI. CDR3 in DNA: TGTGCCAGCACCCTCTCGGGGGCTAGCACAGATACGCAGTATTTT. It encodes CASTLSGASTDTQYF.

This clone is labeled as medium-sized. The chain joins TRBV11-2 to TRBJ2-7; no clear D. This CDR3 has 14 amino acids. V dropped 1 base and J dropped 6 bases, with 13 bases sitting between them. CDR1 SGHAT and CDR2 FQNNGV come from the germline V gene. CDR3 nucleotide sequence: TGTGCCAGCAGCTTAGGGCAGGCGCATGGCGAGCAGTACTTC. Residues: CASSLGQAHGEQYF. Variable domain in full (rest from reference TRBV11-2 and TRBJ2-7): EAGVAQSPRYKIIEKRQSVAFWCNPISGHATLYWYQQILGQGPKLLIQFQNNGVVDDSQLPKDRFSAERLKGVDSTLKIQPAKLEDSAVYLCASSLGQAHGEQYFGPGTRLTVT.

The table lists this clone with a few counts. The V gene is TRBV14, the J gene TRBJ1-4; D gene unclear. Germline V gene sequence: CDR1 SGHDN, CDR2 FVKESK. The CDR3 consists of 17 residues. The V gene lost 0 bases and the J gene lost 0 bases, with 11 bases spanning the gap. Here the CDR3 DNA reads TGTGCCAGCAGCCAAGAGAGGCTGGGGTCAACTAATGAAAAACTGTTTTTT. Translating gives CASSQERLGSTNEKLFF. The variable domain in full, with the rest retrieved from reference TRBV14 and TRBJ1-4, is EAGVTQFPSHSVIEKGQTVTLRCDPISGHDNLYWYRRVMGKEIKFLLHFVKESKQDESGMPNNRFLAERTGGTYSTLKVQPAELEDSGVYFCASSQERLGSTNEKLFFGSGTQLSVL.

CDR3 coding DNA: TGCAGTATTGAAGCGGGGAGTGAGACCCAGTACTTC. This translates into CSIEAGSETQYF. The chain joins TRBV29-1 to TRBJ2-5; 7 bases are shared with TRBD2. There are 12 residues in the CDR3. Germline-derived CDR1 and CDR2 are SQVTM and ANQGSEA.

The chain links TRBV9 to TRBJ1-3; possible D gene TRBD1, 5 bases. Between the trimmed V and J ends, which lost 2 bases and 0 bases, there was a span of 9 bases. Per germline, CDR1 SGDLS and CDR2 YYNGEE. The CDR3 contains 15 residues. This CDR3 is CASSVGRRSGNTIYF. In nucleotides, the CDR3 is TGTGCCAGCAGCGTGGGACGTCGCTCTGGAAACACCATATATTTT.

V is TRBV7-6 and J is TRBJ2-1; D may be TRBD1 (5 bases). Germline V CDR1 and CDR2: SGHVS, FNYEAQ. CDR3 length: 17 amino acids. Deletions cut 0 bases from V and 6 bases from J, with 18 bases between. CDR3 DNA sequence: TGTGCCAGCAGCTTAGCCCTCCAGGGCGCTGGTTCCAATGAGCAGTTCTTC. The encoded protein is CASSLALQGAGSNEQFF. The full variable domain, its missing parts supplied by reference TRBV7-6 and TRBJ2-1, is GAGVSQSPRYKVTKRGQDVALRCDPISGHVSLYWYRQALGQGPEFLTYFNYEAQQDKSGLPNDRFSAERPEGSISTLTIQRTEQRDSAMYRCASSLALQGAGSNEQFFGPGTRLTVL.

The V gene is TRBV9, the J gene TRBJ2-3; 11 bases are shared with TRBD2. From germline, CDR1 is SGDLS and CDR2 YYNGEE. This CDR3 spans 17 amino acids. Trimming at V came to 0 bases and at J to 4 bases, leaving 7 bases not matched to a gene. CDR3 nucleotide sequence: TGTGCCAGCAGCGTAGGGGTAGCGGGGGGGTCTGCAGATACGCAGTATTTT. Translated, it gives CASSVGVAGGSADTQYF.

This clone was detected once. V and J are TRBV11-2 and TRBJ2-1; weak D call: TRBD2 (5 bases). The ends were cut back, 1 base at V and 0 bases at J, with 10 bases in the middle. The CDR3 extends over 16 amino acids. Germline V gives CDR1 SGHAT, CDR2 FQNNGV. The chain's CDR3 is CASSLVELDSYNEQFF. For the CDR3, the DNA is TGTGCCAGCAGCTTAGTTGAACTAGACTCCTACAATGAGCAGTTCTTC.

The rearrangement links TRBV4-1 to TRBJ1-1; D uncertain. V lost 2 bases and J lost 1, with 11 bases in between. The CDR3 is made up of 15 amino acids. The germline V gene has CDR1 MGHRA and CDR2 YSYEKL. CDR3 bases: TGCGCCAGCAGCCAAACCCCAGAGAAGAACACTGAAGCTTTCTTT. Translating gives CASSQTPEKNTEAFF.

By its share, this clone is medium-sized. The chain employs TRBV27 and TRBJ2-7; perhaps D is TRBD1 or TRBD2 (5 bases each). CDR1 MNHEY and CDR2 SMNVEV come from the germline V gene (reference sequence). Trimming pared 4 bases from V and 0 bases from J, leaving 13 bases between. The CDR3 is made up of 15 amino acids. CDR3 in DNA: TGTGCCAGCAGTTACCGGGACCTTAACTCCTACGAGCAGTACTTC. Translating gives CASSYRDLNSYEQYF.